Listed below are T cell receptor beta chains from one sample, sequenced in a study of blood T cell repertoires in COVID-19. Only in-frame clones appear in the TCRdb table, and some are missing; sequencing was by immunoSEQ multiplex PCR. The sample has about 110,000 clones; more than 80% are singletons. Sequenced: peripheral blood. Receptor source: a woman aged 60-75 years with acute or convalescent COVID-19. CDR3s include the opening cysteine and the closing phenylalanine or tryptophan. D genes are given only for firm matches.

v_call	d_call	j_call	cdr3_aa	cdr3_nt
TRBV19	TRBD1	TRBJ1-1	CASSFGQGPTEAFF	TGTGCCAGTAGTTTTGGACAGGGCCCCACTGAAGCTTTCTTT
TRBV7-8	TRBD1	TRBJ1-2	CASSLGTARGGYTF	TGTGCCAGCAGCCTAGGGACAGCCAGGGGTGGCTACACCTTC
TRBV2	NA	TRBJ2-7	CASTQGRFYEQYF	TGTGCCAGCACTCAGGGGAGATTTTACGAGCAGTACTTC
TRBV28	NA	TRBJ1-1	CASIRQNTEAFF	TGTGCCAGCATTCGACAAAACACTGAAGCTTTCTTT
TRBV28	NA	TRBJ1-6	CASSLVQARALHF	TGTGCCAGCAGTTTAGTCCAGGCGAGGGCCCTCCACTTT
TRBV7-3	TRBD2	TRBJ2-7	CASSEAGGNEQYF	TGTGCCAGCAGTGAAGCGGGAGGGAACGAGCAGTACTTC
TRBV19	TRBD2	TRBJ2-3	CASRSAGGPTDTQYF	TGTGCCAGTAGGTCAGCGGGAGGGCCGACAGATACGCAGTATTTT
TRBV3-1/TRBV3-2	NA	TRBJ1-3	CASSQNRELGNTIYF	TGTGCCAGCAGCCAGAACAGGGAACTTGGAAACACCATATATTTT
TRBV18	TRBD1	TRBJ2-7	CASSPLETGEPYEQYF	TGTGCCAGCTCACCACTTGAGACAGGGGAGCCCTACGAGCAGTACTTC
TRBV18	NA	TRBJ2-1	CASSQSISNEQFF	TGTGCCAGCTCTCAGTCCATAAGCAATGAGCAGTTCTTC
TRBV3-1/TRBV3-2	TRBD2	TRBJ2-7	CASSTGLAGSYEQYF	TGTGCCAGCAGCACCGGACTAGCGGGGTCGTACGAGCAGTACTTC